This T cell receptor (beta chain) derives from a study of breast tumors, draining lymph nodes, adjacent tissues. Findings and caveats of the study: Findings are consistent with lymph node origin and intratumoral expansion of most tumor T cells. Compared with lymph nodes, tumors were less diverse; compared with nontumor tissue, more. Data only fit, rather than demonstrated, lymph node origin of most tumor T cells. Compared with basal-like, luminal-like tumors shared significantly more repertoire with nontumor tissue.

Breast cancer patients provided tissue from their axillary draining lymph nodes. TCRdb ran MiXCR on the multiplex PCR reads and lists one entry per CDR3 protein. This sample has 150,000 or so distinct CDR3 sequences, with 30% to 40% found just once. The CDR3 extends over 14 amino acids. CDR1 SGHRS and CDR2 YFSETQ come from the germline V gene. Between the trimmed V and J ends, which lost 0 bases and 4 bases, there was a span of 10 bases. In its sample, this clonotype was seen many times. Its antigen is unidentified. The receptor was derived from a female donor with breast cancer. Some clones in this sample may be carry-over from other donors' samples. V gene TRBV5-1 combines with J gene TRBJ2-5, with D perhaps given as TRBD1 or TRBD2 (5 bases each). The sequencing sample was made of axillary lymph node tissue. CDR3 amino acids: CASSLGTGTETQYF. The CDR3 nucleotides read TGCGCCAGCAGCTTGGGTACCGGGACAGAGACCCAGTACTTC. Full variable domain (missing parts from reference TRBV5-1 and TRBJ2-5): KAGVTQTPRYLIKTRGQQVTLSCSPISGHRSVSWYQQTPGQGLQFLFEYFSETQRNKGNFPGRFSGRQFSNSRSEMNVSTLELGDSALYLCASSLGTGTETQYFGPGTRLLVL.